This note documents a single T cell receptor (beta chain) sequence. About 10 milliliters of peripheral blood were drawn from each donor into EDTA-treated tubes. Germline assignment: CDR1 SGHAT and CDR2 FQNNGV. Trimming pared 3 bases from V and 3 bases from J, leaving 16 bases between. This CDR3 is 16 amino acids long. Then a second PCR, running roughly 6 to 11 cycles, was carried out with a sample-barcoded 5' primer and a J-beta primer mix. A 12-random-nucleotide template-switch adaptor tagged each cDNA molecule. TCRdb processed the 5' RACE reads anew with MiXCR; each CDR3 protein has one entry. The sample yields hundreds of thousands of distinct CDR3 sequences, about 30% seen once. The data were taken from a study of blood T cells in healthy people across ages.

This sequence was found in a woman older than 75 in good health. V usage is TRBV11-2 and J usage is TRBJ2-3, with TRBD2 as a possible D gene (6 bases). Input material: blood. The CDR3 here is CASSFLVTSTTDTQYF. CDR3 DNA sequence: TGTGCCAGCAGCTTCTTAGTAACTAGCACTACAGATACGCAGTATTTT.